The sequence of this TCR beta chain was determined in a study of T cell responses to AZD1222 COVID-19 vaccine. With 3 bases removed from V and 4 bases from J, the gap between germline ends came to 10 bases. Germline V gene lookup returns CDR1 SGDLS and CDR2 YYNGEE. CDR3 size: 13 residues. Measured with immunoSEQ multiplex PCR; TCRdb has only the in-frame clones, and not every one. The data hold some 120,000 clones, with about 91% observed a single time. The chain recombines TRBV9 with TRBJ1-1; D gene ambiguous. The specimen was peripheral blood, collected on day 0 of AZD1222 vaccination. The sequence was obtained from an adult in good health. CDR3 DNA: TGTGCCAGCAGCGCCCCGATGGGCACTGAAGCTTTCTTT. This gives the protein CASSAPMGTEAFF.